The source of this TCR beta chain is a study of regulatory and conventional T cells in breast cancer. TCRdb fed the PCR reads into MiXCR, producing one record per CDR3 protein. This sample yields fewer than 20,000 distinct CDR3 sequences, of which around a third are seen a single time; around 1.5% belongs to the top ten. The V and J ends lost 4 bases and 0 bases respectively, with 19 bases between them. The CDR3 covers 17 residues. Germline V lookup: CDR1 DFQATT, CDR2 SNEGSKA (reference sequence). The rearrangement joins TRBV20-1 to TRBJ2-1; perhaps TRBD1 as D (6 bases). This sequence originates from a female donor in good health. The sequencing sample was made of conventional T cells from blood. The CDR3 is CSANLLGQTFSYNEQFF. The CDR3 bases are TGCAGTGCTAACCTGCTGGGACAAACCTTCTCCTACAATGAGCAGTTCTTC.